Listed below are T cell receptor beta chains from one sample, sequenced in a study of blood T cell repertoires in COVID-19. Clones were read by immunoSEQ multiplex PCR, and TCRdb kept only the in-frame ones, dropping some. The sample records 250,000 to 350,000 clones, 86% being singletons. The material sequenced was PBMCs or T cells enriched from blood (not recorded which). The source of these receptors is a woman aged 18-29 years who had recovered from COVID-19. CDR3s include the opening cysteine and the closing phenylalanine or tryptophan. A D gene is named only where the DNA matches it firmly. For some rows the clone size is stated as once, few or many, or as a class when expanded; others skip it.

TRBV5-1	TRBJ2-7	once	-	CASSLGSDPVEQYF	TGCGCCAGCAGCTTGGGGAGCGACCCGGTCGAGCAGTACTTC
TRBV3-1/TRBV3-2	TRBJ2-7	-	-	CASVGRGSEQYF	TGTGCCAGCGTCGGCAGGGGAAGCGAGCAGTACTTC
TRBV5-1	TRBJ1-1	-	-	CASSPGVNTEAFF	TGCGCCAGCAGCCCGGGGGTGAACACTGAAGCTTTCTTT
TRBV5-1	TRBJ1-1	-	-	CASSFQGDTEAFF	TGCGCCAGCAGCTTCCAGGGCGACACTGAAGCTTTCTTT
TRBV19	TRBJ2-1	-	TRBD1	CASSAGTEYNEQFF	TGTGCCAGTAGTGCCGGGACAGAATACAATGAGCAGTTCTTC
TRBV6-5	TRBJ2-1	once	-	CASTPYPGLSNEQFF	TGTGCCAGCACCCCATACCCCGGACTTTCCAATGAGCAGTTCTTC
TRBV6-6	TRBJ1-1	-	-	CASSYSSFEAFF	TGTGCCAGCAGTTACTCGAGCTTTGAAGCTTTCTTT
TRBV28	TRBJ1-1	-	-	CASSLAARLSNTEAFF	TGTGCCAGCAGTTTGGCAGCTAGATTGTCGAACACTGAAGCTTTCTTT
TRBV27	TRBJ1-1	-	-	CASSLPPGTPMNTEAFF	TGTGCCAGCAGTTTACCCCCGGGGACACCAATGAACACTGAAGCTTTCTTT
TRBV6-5	TRBJ1-5	-	-	CASSYSNEGGRQPQHF	TGTGCCAGCAGTTACTCTAATGAAGGAGGGCGCCAGCCCCAGCATTTT
TRBV27	TRBJ2-1	-	TRBD2	CASGPGTSFNEQFF	TGTGCCAGCGGTCCCGGGACTAGTTTCAATGAGCAGTTCTTC
TRBV5-4	TRBJ1-1	-	-	CASSLALASGTAFF	TGTGCCAGCAGCTTGGCCTTAGCGTCGGGGACTGCTTTCTTT
TRBV24-1	TRBJ1-1	once	-	CATSEPGTHEAFF	TGTGCCACCAGTGAGCCCGGGACACATGAAGCTTTCTTT
TRBV5-8	TRBJ2-3	-	-	CASSFRGTSTDTQYF	TGTGCCAGCAGCTTTCGGGGAACTAGCACAGATACGCAGTATTTT
TRBV3-1/TRBV3-2	TRBJ2-4	-	TRBD2	CASSPRGGPNIQYF	TGTGCCAGCAGCCCCCGGGGGGGGCCAAACATTCAGTACTTC
TRBV5-1	TRBJ2-7	few	-	CASSWSSPPDEQYF	TGCGCCAGCAGCTGGTCTAGCCCTCCTGACGAGCAGTACTTC
TRBV5-4	TRBJ1-2	-	TRBD1	CASSLPGTEKNYGYTF	TGTGCCAGCAGCTTGCCTGGGACAGAAAAGAACTATGGCTACACCTTC
TRBV5-6	TRBJ1-2	-	TRBD1	CASSWVTGTGGYTF	TGTGCCAGCAGCTGGGTGACAGGGACGGGGGGCTACACCTTC
TRBV25-1	TRBJ1-1	-	-	CASSDNWAGKDTEAFF	TGTGCCAGCAGTGATAATTGGGCAGGGAAGGACACTGAAGCTTTCTTT
TRBV19	TRBJ2-3	-	TRBD2	CASSPRTSGHTDTQYF	TGTGCCAGTAGTCCCCGGACTAGCGGTCACACAGATACGCAGTATTTT
TRBV15	TRBJ1-3	-	-	CATSDRQAFSGNTIYF	TGTGCCACCAGCGATAGACAGGCCTTCTCTGGAAACACCATATATTTT
TRBV6-5	TRBJ1-5	-	TRBD1	CASRPWTGSNQPQHF	TGTGCCAGCAGACCCTGGACAGGGTCCAATCAGCCCCAGCATTTT
TRBV9	TRBJ2-1	-	-	CASSPRSTDHNEQFF	TGTGCCAGCAGCCCCCGGTCGACAGACCACAATGAGCAGTTCTTC
TRBV11-3	TRBJ2-1	-	TRBD1	CASSLAGTVYNEQFF	TGTGCCAGCAGCTTAGCCGGGACAGTCTACAATGAGCAGTTCTTC
TRBV5-5	TRBJ1-2	-	-	CASSLQGGYGYTF	TGTGCCAGCAGCCTACAGGGCGGCTATGGCTACACCTTC
TRBV3-1/TRBV3-2	TRBJ2-7	-	-	CASSQTVAGFEQYF	TGTGCCAGCAGCCAAACCGTGGCGGGGTTCGAGCAGTACTTC
TRBV30	TRBJ1-2	-	-	CAWSDLLLGDYGYTF	TGTGCCTGGAGTGACTTACTCTTAGGAGACTATGGCTACACCTTC
TRBV3-1/TRBV3-2	TRBJ1-4	-	-	CASSQGSYEKLFF	TGTGCCAGCAGCCAAGGGAGCTATGAAAAACTGTTTTTT
TRBV5-1	TRBJ2-1	-	-	CASSLGERGEQFF	TGCGCCAGCAGCTTGGGGGAACGGGGTGAGCAGTTCTTC
TRBV28	TRBJ1-2	-	TRBD1	CASSLGTGYGYTF	TGTGCCAGCAGTTTGGGGACAGGGTATGGCTACACCTTC
TRBV5-4	TRBJ2-5	-	TRBD1	CASSPGQEQETQYF	TGTGCCAGCAGCCCGGGACAGGAGCAAGAGACCCAGTACTTC
TRBV19	TRBJ2-3	once	TRBD2	CASSIPAGGPDTQYF	TGTGCCAGTAGTATTCCAGCGGGAGGGCCAGATACGCAGTATTTT
TRBV10-3	TRBJ1-4	-	-	CAISPGWGVREKLFF	TGTGCCATCAGTCCGGGCTGGGGCGTACGGGAAAAACTGTTTTTT
TRBV19	TRBJ1-1	-	-	CASSIIQAPNTEAFF	TGTGCCAGTAGTATAATCCAGGCCCCGAACACTGAAGCTTTCTTT
TRBV24-1	TRBJ1-2	-	TRBD1	CATSHRTGGYNGYTF	TGTGCCACCAGTCACCGGACAGGGGGATATAATGGCTACACCTTC
TRBV30	TRBJ1-2	once	-	CAWTWGGALSYTF	TGTGCCTGGACCTGGGGGGGGGCCCTGAGCTACACCTTC
TRBV7-9	TRBJ1-3	-	-	CASSLGSHSGNTIYF	TGTGCCAGCAGCCTGGGCTCCCACTCTGGAAACACCATATATTTT
TRBV4-2	TRBJ1-2	-	TRBD1	CASSQGRQGSGGYTF	TGTGCCAGCAGCCAGGGGAGACAGGGGAGCGGTGGCTACACCTTC
TRBV4-1	TRBJ2-7	-	TRBD2	CASSQGTRLAGVYEQYF	TGCGCCAGCAGCCAAGGTACAAGACTAGCGGGAGTCTACGAGCAGTACTTC
TRBV7-9	TRBJ2-6	-	TRBD1	CASSPGRDRNSGANVLTF	TGTGCCAGCAGTCCAGGAAGGGACAGGAACTCTGGGGCCAACGTCCTGACTTTC
TRBV25-1	TRBJ2-2	-	-	CASSELGGPQGGELFF	TGTGCCAGCAGTGAATTGGGGGGACCGCAGGGCGGGGAGCTGTTTTTT
TRBV3-1/TRBV3-2	TRBJ2-1	-	TRBD1	CASSQDLDRGTSYNEQFF	TGTGCCAGCAGCCAAGATCTGGACAGGGGAACCTCCTACAATGAGCAGTTCTTC
TRBV9	TRBJ1-2	-	TRBD1	CASSVGGQGAGRYGYTF	TGTGCCAGCAGCGTAGGAGGACAGGGGGCGGGTAGATATGGCTACACCTTC
TRBV4-1	TRBJ1-5	-	-	CASSQDRGARQPQHF	TGCGCCAGCAGCCAAGATCGGGGGGCACGGCAGCCCCAGCATTTT
TRBV18	TRBJ1-1	-	-	CASQDNTEAFF	TGTGCCAGCCAGGATAACACTGAAGCTTTCTTT
TRBV13	TRBJ1-1	-	-	CASSETVNTEAFF	TGTGCCAGCAGCGAAACAGTGAACACTGAAGCTTTCTTT
TRBV20-1	TRBJ1-1	-	-	CSAPGTYEAFF	TGCAGTGCTCCCGGGACATATGAAGCTTTCTTT
TRBV19	TRBJ1-5	-	-	CASSIFFGRERDQPQHF	TGTGCCAGTAGTATCTTCTTTGGCAGGGAAAGAGATCAGCCCCAGCATTTT
TRBV12-3/TRBV12-4	TRBJ2-5	few	-	CASSLESEETQYF	TGTGCCAGCAGTTTAGAGTCAGAAGAGACCCAGTACTTC
TRBV6-5	TRBJ1-2	-	-	CASRLEYGYTF	TGTGCCAGCAGACTCGAGTATGGCTACACCTTC
TRBV29-1	TRBJ1-2	-	-	CSVGTGRGYTF	TGCAGCGTTGGGACGGGGAGGGGCTACACCTTC
TRBV7-2	TRBJ1-6	-	-	CASSLSRNSPLHF	TGTGCCAGCAGCTTATCACGGAATTCACCCCTCCACTTT
TRBV30	TRBJ1-6	-	TRBD1	CAWISGQADSPLHF	TGTGCCTGGATCTCGGGACAGGCGGATTCACCCCTCCACTTT
TRBV5-8	TRBJ2-7	once	TRBD2	CASSLETSGRKQYF	TGTGCCAGCAGCTTGGAAACTAGCGGAAGGAAGCAGTACTTC
TRBV18	TRBJ2-7	-	TRBD1	CASSLGQGHGYEQYF	TGTGCCAGCTCCCTAGGACAGGGACACGGGTACGAGCAGTACTTC
TRBV29-1	TRBJ2-3	-	TRBD2	CSVDTSGSTDTQYF	TGCAGCGTCGACACTAGCGGGAGTACAGATACGCAGTATTTT